The clone carrying this TCR beta chain has at least ten counts. The data originate from a study of T-cell reconstitution after alpha-beta-depleted transplantation in children. Preparation of the TCRbeta library used unique molecular identifiers. A single record per CDR3 protein comes from TCRdb applying MiXCR to the PCR reads. The repertoire holds around 380,000 distinct CDR3 sequences, with 9.5% to 13% as singletons. Trimming stripped 3 bases from V and 6 bases from J, with 13 bases between. In germline, CDR1 is SGHRS, CDR2 YFSETQ. This CDR3 has 15 amino acids. The receptor was isolated from a human donor who donated a stem cell graft to a child with acute myeloid leukemia. The sequencing here drew on PBMCs from the stem cell graft donor, taken from the stem cell graft. This chain joins TRBV5-1 and TRBJ1-6; D not resolved. The CDR3 sequence is CASSSGELPNSPLHF. CDR3 DNA sequence: TGCGCCAGCAGCTCGGGAGAGCTGCCTAATTCACCCCTCCACTTT.